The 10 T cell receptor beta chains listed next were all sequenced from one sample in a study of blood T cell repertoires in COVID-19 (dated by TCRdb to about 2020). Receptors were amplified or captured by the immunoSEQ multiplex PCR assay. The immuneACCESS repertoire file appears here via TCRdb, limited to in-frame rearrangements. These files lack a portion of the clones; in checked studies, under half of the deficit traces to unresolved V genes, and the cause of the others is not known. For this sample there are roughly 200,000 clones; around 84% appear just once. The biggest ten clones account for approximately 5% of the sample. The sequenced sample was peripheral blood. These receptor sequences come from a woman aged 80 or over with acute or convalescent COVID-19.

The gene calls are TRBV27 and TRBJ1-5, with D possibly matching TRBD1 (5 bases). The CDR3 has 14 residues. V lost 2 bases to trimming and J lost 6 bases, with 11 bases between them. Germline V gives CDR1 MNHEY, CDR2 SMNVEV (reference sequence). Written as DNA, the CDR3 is TGTGCCAGCAGTTTAGAAGGGGAACTTCAGCCCCAGCATTTT. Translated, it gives CASSLEGELQPQHF.

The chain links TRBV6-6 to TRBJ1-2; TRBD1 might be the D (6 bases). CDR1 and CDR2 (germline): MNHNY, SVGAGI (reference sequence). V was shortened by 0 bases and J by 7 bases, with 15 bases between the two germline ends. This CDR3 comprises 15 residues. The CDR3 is CASSYSGGRAGGYTF. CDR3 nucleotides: TGTGCCAGCAGTTACTCCGGGGGGCGCGCGGGTGGCTACACCTTC.

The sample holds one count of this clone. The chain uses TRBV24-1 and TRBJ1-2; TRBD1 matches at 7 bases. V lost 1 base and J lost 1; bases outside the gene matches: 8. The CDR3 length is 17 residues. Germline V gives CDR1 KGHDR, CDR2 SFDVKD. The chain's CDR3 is CATSDFDRERNNYGYTF. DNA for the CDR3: TGTGCCACCAGTGATTTTGACAGGGAAAGGAATAACTATGGCTACACCTTC.

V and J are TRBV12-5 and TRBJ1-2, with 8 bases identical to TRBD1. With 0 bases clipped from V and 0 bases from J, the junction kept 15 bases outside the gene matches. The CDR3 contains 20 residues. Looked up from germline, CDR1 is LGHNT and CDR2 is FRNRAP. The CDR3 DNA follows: TGTGCTAGTGGTTTGGTGCGGACAGGGTTATTTCCCCGGACTAACTATGGCTACACCTTC. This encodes CASGLVRTGLFPRTNYGYTF.

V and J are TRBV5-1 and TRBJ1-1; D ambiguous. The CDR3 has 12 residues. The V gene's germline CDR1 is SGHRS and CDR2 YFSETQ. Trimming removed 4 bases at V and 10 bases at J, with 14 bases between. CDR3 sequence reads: CASSEPGLRAFF. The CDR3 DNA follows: TGCGCCAGCAGCGAGCCCGGGTTGCGAGCTTTCTTT.

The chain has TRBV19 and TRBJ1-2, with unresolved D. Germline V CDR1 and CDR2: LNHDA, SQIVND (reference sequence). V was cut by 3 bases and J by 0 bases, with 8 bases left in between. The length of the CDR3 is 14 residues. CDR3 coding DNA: TGTGCCAGTAGTATCGGGTCGGCTAACTATGGCTACACCTTC. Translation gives CASSIGSANYGYTF.

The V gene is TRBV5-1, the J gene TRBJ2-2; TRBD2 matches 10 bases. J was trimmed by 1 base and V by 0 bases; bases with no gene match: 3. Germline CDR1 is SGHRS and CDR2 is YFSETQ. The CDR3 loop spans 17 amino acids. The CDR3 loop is CASSLGGLARNTGELFF. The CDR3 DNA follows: TGCGCCAGCAGCTTGGGGGGACTAGCGCGGAACACCGGGGAGCTGTTTTTT.

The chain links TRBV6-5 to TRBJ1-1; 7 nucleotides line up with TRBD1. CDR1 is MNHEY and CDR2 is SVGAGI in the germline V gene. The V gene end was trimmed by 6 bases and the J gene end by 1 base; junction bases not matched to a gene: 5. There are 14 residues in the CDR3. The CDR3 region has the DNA TGTGCCAGCAGCCTCCAGGGGGAGAACACTGAAGCTTTCTTT. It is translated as CASSLQGENTEAFF.

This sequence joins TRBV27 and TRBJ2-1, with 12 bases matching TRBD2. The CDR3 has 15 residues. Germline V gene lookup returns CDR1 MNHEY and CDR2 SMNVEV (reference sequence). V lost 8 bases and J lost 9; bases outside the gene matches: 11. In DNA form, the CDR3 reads TGTGCCAGCGGAGGACTAGCGGGATGGGGGGGTGAGCAGTTCTTC. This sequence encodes CASGGLAGWGGEQFF.

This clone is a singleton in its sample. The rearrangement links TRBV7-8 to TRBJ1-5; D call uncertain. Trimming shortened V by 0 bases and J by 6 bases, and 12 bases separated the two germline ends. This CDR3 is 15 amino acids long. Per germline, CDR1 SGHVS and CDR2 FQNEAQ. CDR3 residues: CASSLAPGNIQPQHF. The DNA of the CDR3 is TGTGCCAGCAGCTTAGCGCCCGGGAATATTCAGCCCCAGCATTTT. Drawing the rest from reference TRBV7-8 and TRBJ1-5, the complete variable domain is GAGVSQSPRYKVAKRGQDVALRCDPISGHVSLFWYQQALGQGPEFLTYFQNEAQLDKSGLPSDRFFAERPEGSVSTLKIQRTQQEDSAVYLCASSLAPGNIQPQHFGDGTRLSIL.